This TCR beta chain comes out of a study of blood T cells in healthy people across ages. General study findings and limits: For the donors, CMV status was unknown and possibly confounded expanded clonotype changes. Diversity figures derived from one million T cells were judged to underestimate the true value.

The second PCR ran about 6 to 12 cycles with a sample-barcoded 5' primer and J-beta primers. A single record per CDR3 protein comes from TCRdb applying MiXCR to the 5' RACE reads. The sample lists about 1.6 million distinct CDR3 sequences; 34% were seen once. CDR1 is KGHSH and CDR2 is LQKENI in the germline V gene. The CDR3 is made up of 15 amino acids. Between the trimmed V and J ends, which lost 4 bases and 4 bases, there was a span of 14 bases. Concerning this clonotype: What it binds is not known.

The chain couples TRBV18 to TRBJ1-5; possible D gene TRBD1, 5 bases. This receptor was obtained from a woman aged 25-40 years in good health. The specimen was blood. This CDR3 is CASSQGQFPNQPQHF. CDR3 nucleotide sequence: TGTGCCAGCTCACAAGGACAATTCCCGAATCAGCCCCAGCATTTT. The variable domain in full, completed from reference TRBV18 and TRBJ1-5, reads NAGVMQNPRHLVRRRGQEARLRCSPMKGHSHVYWYRQLPEEGLKFMVYLQKENIIDESGMPKERFSAEFPKEGPSILRIQQVVRGDSAAYFCASSQGQFPNQPQHFGDGTRLSIL.